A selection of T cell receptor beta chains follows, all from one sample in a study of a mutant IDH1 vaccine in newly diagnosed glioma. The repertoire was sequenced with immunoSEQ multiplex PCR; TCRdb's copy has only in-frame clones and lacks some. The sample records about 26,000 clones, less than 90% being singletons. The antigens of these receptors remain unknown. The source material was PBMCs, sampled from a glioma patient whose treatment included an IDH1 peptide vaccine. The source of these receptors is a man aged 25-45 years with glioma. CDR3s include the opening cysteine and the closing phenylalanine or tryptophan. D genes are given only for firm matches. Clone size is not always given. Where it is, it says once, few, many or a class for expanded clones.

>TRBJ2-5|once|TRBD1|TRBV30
CAWNRGQIQETQYF
TGTGCCTGGAACAGGGGGCAAATACAAGAGACCCAGTACTTC
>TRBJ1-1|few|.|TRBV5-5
CASTLWWEVTEAFF
TGTGCCAGCACTCTTTGGTGGGAGGTCACTGAAGCTTTCTTT
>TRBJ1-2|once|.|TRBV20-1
CSARVGLGYTF
TGCAGTGCTAGAGTGGGACTTGGCTACACCTTC
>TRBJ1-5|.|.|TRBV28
CASSHPPKPQHF
TGTGCCAGCAGTCACCCACCTAAGCCCCAGCATTTT
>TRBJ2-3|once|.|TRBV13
CASSLPSSEGDTQYF
TGTGCCAGCAGCTTACCCTCTAGCGAAGGAGATACGCAGTATTTT
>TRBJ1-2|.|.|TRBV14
CASSQEAGVNYGYTF
TGTGCCAGCAGCCAAGAAGCAGGGGTTAACTATGGCTACACCTTC
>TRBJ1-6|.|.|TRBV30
CAWSENPMRQSPLHF
TGTGCCTGGAGTGAAAACCCCATGCGACAGTCACCCCTCCACTTT
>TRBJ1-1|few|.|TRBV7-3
CASSAGVGAIGNTEAFF
TGTGCCAGCAGCGCGGGAGTGGGGGCGATCGGGAACACTGAAGCTTTCTTT
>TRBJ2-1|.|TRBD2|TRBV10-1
CASSQLAGVNEQFF
TGCGCCAGCAGCCAACTAGCGGGGGTAAATGAGCAGTTCTTC
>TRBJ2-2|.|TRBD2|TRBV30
CAWSRLAGVANTGELFF
TGTGCCTGGAGTCGACTAGCGGGTGTTGCGAACACCGGGGAGCTGTTTTTT
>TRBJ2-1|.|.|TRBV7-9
CASSLPGTYDEQFF
TGTGCCAGCAGCTTACCAGGGACCTACGATGAGCAGTTCTTC
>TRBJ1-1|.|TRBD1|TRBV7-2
CASSRTGGPFEAFF
TGTGCCAGCAGTCGCACAGGGGGCCCCTTTGAAGCTTTCTTT
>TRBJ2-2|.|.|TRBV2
CASTEDPGPTGELFF
TGTGCCAGCACCGAAGATCCGGGGCCCACCGGGGAGCTGTTTTTT
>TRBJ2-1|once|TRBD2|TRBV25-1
CASSDHSGPSNEQFF
TGTGCCAGCAGTGATCATAGCGGGCCCTCCAATGAGCAGTTCTTC
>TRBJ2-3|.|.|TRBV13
CASSHEADTQYF
TGTGCCAGCAGCCACGAGGCAGATACGCAGTATTTT